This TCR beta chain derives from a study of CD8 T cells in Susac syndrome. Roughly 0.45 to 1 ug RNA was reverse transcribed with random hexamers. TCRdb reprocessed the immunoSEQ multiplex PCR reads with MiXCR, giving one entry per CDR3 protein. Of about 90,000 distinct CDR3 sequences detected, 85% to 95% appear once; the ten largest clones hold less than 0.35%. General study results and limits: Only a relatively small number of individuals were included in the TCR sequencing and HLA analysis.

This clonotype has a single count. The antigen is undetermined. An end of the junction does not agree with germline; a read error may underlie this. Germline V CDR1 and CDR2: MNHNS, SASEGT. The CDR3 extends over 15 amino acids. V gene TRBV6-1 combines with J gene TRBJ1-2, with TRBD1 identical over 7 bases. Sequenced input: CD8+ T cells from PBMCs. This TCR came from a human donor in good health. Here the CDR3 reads CASSEDRATNYGYTF. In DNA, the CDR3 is TGTGCCAGCAGCGAAGACAGGGCCACTAACTATGGCTACACCTTC.